The rows below give T cell receptor beta chains drawn from one sample of a study of cytomegalovirus exposure and HLA in healthy donors. Assay used: immunoSEQ multiplex PCR; TCRdb lists only in-frame clones, some missing. Of about 140,000 clones detected, around 73% appear once; the ten largest clones hold 1.3%. Sequencing used PBMCs. These receptors all stem from a woman between 40 and 50 years old in good health and CMV-seronegative. The CDR3 runs from the conserved cysteine through the conserved F or W. The D gene is left open where the match is weak. The size entry is marked missing in some rows and otherwise reads once, few, many or a size class.

abundance: NA; d_gene: NA; j_gene: TRBJ1-6; v_gene: TRBV28; CDR3aa: CASHRIYNSPLHF; CDR3nt: TGTGCCTCCCACAGGATTTATAATTCACCCCTCCACTTT
abundance: NA; d_gene: NA; j_gene: TRBJ2-3; v_gene: TRBV4-1; CDR3aa: CASSLAFGDTQYF; CDR3nt: TGCGCCAGCAGCCTAGCGTTCGGAGATACGCAGTATTTT
abundance: NA; d_gene: NA; j_gene: TRBJ2-6; v_gene: TRBV7-6; CDR3aa: CASSNPRGGGNGANVLTF; CDR3nt: TGTGCCAGCAGCAACCCCCGAGGAGGGGGCAATGGGGCCAACGTCCTGACTTTC
abundance: few; d_gene: NA; j_gene: TRBJ1-5; v_gene: TRBV2; CDR3aa: CASSEISQPQHF; CDR3nt: TGTGCCAGCAGTGAAATTAGTCAGCCCCAGCATTTT
abundance: few; d_gene: NA; j_gene: TRBJ1-1; v_gene: TRBV19; CDR3aa: CASTPGPGRGTEAFF; CDR3nt: TGTGCCAGTACCCCGGGTCCGGGGAGAGGTACTGAAGCTTTCTTT
abundance: NA; d_gene: TRBD1; j_gene: TRBJ2-7; v_gene: TRBV13; CDR3aa: CASSPGQGYEQYF; CDR3nt: TGTGCCAGCAGCCCCGGACAGGGCTACGAGCAGTACTTC
abundance: NA; d_gene: NA; j_gene: TRBJ2-2; v_gene: TRBV11-3; CDR3aa: CASSSGVGNTGELFF; CDR3nt: TGTGCCAGCAGTTCAGGGGTGGGGAACACCGGGGAGCTGTTTTTT
abundance: once; d_gene: TRBD2; j_gene: TRBJ2-1; v_gene: TRBV27; CDR3aa: CASSSILAGGNNEQFF; CDR3nt: TGTGCCAGCAGTTCCATTCTAGCGGGGGGGAACAATGAGCAGTTCTTC
abundance: NA; d_gene: TRBD1; j_gene: TRBJ1-5; v_gene: TRBV7-8; CDR3aa: CASSLDLNRGLNQPQHF; CDR3nt: TGTGCCAGCAGCTTAGACCTTAACAGGGGGCTGAATCAGCCCCAGCATTTT
abundance: NA; d_gene: TRBD1; j_gene: TRBJ1-2; v_gene: TRBV19; CDR3aa: CASSSSGTGYGYTF; CDR3nt: TGTGCCAGTAGTTCGTCCGGGACAGGGTATGGCTACACCTTC
abundance: few; d_gene: TRBD1; j_gene: TRBJ1-1; v_gene: TRBV5-4; CDR3aa: CASSLDREIDTEAFF; CDR3nt: TGTGCCAGCAGCTTAGACAGGGAGATAGACACTGAAGCTTTCTTT
abundance: NA; d_gene: NA; j_gene: TRBJ2-7; v_gene: TRBV7-6; CDR3aa: CASSELGAGHEQYF; CDR3nt: TGTGCCAGCAGCGAGCTGGGGGCAGGGCACGAGCAGTACTTC
abundance: NA; d_gene: NA; j_gene: TRBJ1-4; v_gene: TRBV19; CDR3aa: CASKEAGDNEKLFF; CDR3nt: TGTGCCAGTAAGGAGGCAGGAGATAATGAAAAACTGTTTTTT
abundance: NA; d_gene: TRBD2; j_gene: TRBJ2-5; v_gene: TRBV18; CDR3aa: CASSPHAPSGGFQETQYF; CDR3nt: TGTGCCAGCTCACCACATGCGCCTAGCGGGGGATTTCAAGAGACCCAGTACTTC
abundance: NA; d_gene: NA; j_gene: TRBJ2-1; v_gene: TRBV4-1; CDR3aa: CASSPIGGTLPLVEQFF; CDR3nt: TGCGCCAGCAGCCCAATTGGAGGGACCCTTCCCTTAGTTGAGCAGTTCTTC
abundance: NA; d_gene: TRBD2; j_gene: TRBJ2-5; v_gene: TRBV5-1; CDR3aa: CASSLRASGVQETQYF; CDR3nt: TGCGCCAGCAGCTTGAGAGCGAGCGGGGTCCAAGAGACCCAGTACTTC
abundance: NA; d_gene: TRBD1; j_gene: TRBJ2-5; v_gene: TRBV5-1; CDR3aa: CASSFRDRVQETQYF; CDR3nt: TGCGCCAGCAGCTTCCGGGACAGGGTCCAAGAGACCCAGTACTTC
abundance: NA; d_gene: NA; j_gene: TRBJ2-2; v_gene: TRBV4-3; CDR3aa: CASSQKGGLDTGELFF; CDR3nt: TGCGCCAGCAGCCAAAAGGGGGGGCTGGACACCGGGGAGCTGTTTTTT
abundance: NA; d_gene: TRBD2; j_gene: TRBJ2-5; v_gene: TRBV13; CDR3aa: CASSLGGGAQETQYF; CDR3nt: TGTGCCAGCAGCTTAGGCGGGGGGGCCCAAGAGACCCAGTACTTC
abundance: few; d_gene: NA; j_gene: TRBJ1-1; v_gene: TRBV29-1; CDR3aa: CSVQGGENTEAFF; CDR3nt: TGCAGCGTACAGGGCGGAGAGAACACTGAAGCTTTCTTT
abundance: NA; d_gene: TRBD1; j_gene: TRBJ1-2; v_gene: TRBV14; CDR3aa: CASSQDHRGRYGYTF; CDR3nt: TGTGCCAGCAGCCAAGATCACAGGGGAAGGTATGGCTACACCTTC
abundance: NA; d_gene: TRBD1; j_gene: TRBJ1-2; v_gene: TRBV2; CDR3aa: CASSGQVYGYTF; CDR3nt: TGTGCCAGCAGCGGACAGGTTTATGGCTACACCTTC
abundance: NA; d_gene: TRBD1; j_gene: TRBJ1-1; v_gene: TRBV4-3; CDR3aa: CASSQGTGVNTEAFF; CDR3nt: TGCGCCAGCAGCCAAGGGACAGGCGTCAACACTGAAGCTTTCTTT
abundance: few; d_gene: NA; j_gene: TRBJ1-2; v_gene: TRBV4-3; CDR3aa: CASSQDMGGGYTF; CDR3nt: TGCGCCAGCAGCCAAGACATGGGAGGCGGCTACACCTTC
abundance: NA; d_gene: TRBD1; j_gene: TRBJ2-5; v_gene: TRBV4-1; CDR3aa: CASSQPGPGGWETQYF; CDR3nt: TGCGCCAGCAGCCAGCCCGGGCCAGGGGGATGGGAGACCCAGTACTTC
abundance: few; d_gene: NA; j_gene: TRBJ1-1; v_gene: TRBV5-1; CDR3aa: CASSLTVGQQNTEAFF; CDR3nt: TGCGCCAGCAGCCTAACGGTAGGACAGCAGAACACTGAAGCTTTCTTT
abundance: NA; d_gene: TRBD1; j_gene: TRBJ2-2; v_gene: TRBV2; CDR3aa: CASSPPGQLNTGELFF; CDR3nt: TGTGCCAGCAGCCCACCGGGACAGTTAAACACCGGGGAGCTGTTTTTT
abundance: once; d_gene: TRBD1; j_gene: TRBJ2-1; v_gene: TRBV9; CDR3aa: CASSATGGVASEQFF; CDR3nt: TGTGCCAGCAGCGCGACAGGGGGCGTAGCCAGTGAGCAGTTCTTC
abundance: NA; d_gene: NA; j_gene: TRBJ1-2; v_gene: TRBV9; CDR3aa: CASSVGQGDGYPF; CDR3nt: TGTGCCAGCAGCGTAGGCCAGGGTGATGGCTACCCCTTC
abundance: NA; d_gene: TRBD1; j_gene: TRBJ1-5; v_gene: TRBV7-2; CDR3aa: CASSPPGQGGNQPQHF; CDR3nt: TGTGCCAGCAGCCCGCCCGGACAGGGAGGGAATCAGCCCCAGCATTTT
abundance: NA; d_gene: TRBD1; j_gene: TRBJ2-1; v_gene: TRBV2; CDR3aa: CASMDRAGVANEQFF; CDR3nt: TGTGCCAGCATGGACAGGGCTGGGGTCGCCAATGAGCAGTTCTTC